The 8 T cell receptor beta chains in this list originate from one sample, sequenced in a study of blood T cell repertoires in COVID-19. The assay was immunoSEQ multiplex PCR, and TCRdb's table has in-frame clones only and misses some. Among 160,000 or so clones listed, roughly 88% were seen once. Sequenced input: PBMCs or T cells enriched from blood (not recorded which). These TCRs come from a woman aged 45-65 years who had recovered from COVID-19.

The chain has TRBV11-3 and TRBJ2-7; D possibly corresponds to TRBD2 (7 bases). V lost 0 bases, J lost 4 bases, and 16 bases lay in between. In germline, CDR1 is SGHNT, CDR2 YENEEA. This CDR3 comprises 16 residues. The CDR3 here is CASSLESRGRFYEQYF. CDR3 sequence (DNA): TGTGCCAGCAGCTTAGAGTCGCGGGGGCGTTTTTACGAGCAGTACTTC. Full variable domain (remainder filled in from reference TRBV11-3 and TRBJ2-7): EAGVVQSPRYKIIEKKQPVAFWCNPISGHNTLYWYLQNLGQGPELLIRYENEEAVDDSQLPKDRFSAERLKGVDSTLKIQPAELGDSAVYLCASSLESRGRFYEQYFGPGTRLTVT.

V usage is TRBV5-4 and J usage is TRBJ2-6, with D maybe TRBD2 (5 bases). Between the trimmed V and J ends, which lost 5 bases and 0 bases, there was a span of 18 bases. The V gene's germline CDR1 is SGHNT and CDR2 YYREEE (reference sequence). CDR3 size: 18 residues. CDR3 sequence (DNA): TGTGCCAGCAGTTCCCGAGGACGGGGAAGCTCTGGGGCCAACGTCCTGACTTTC. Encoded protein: CASSSRGRGSSGANVLTF.

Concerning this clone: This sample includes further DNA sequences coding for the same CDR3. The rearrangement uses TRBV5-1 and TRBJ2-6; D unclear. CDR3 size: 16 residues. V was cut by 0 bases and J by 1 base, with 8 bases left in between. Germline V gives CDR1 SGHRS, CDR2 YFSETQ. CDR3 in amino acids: CASSLDFSSGANVLTF. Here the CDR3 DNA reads TGCGCCAGCAGCTTGGATTTTTCGTCTGGGGCCAACGTCCTGACTTTC.

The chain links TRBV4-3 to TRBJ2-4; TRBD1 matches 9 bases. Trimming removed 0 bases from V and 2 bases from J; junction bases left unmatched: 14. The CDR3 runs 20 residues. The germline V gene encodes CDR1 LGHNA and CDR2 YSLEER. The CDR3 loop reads CASSQELEWRTGVSKNIQYF. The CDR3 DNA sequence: TGCGCCAGCAGCCAAGAGTTGGAGTGGAGGACAGGGGTTTCCAAAAACATTCAGTACTTC.

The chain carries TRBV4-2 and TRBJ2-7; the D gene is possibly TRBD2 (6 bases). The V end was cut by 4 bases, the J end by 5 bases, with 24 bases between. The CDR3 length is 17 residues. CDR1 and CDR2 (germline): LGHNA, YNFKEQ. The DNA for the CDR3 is TGTGCCAGCAGCCCGTACCCGGGAGTAGCGGATACTGACGAGCAGTACTTC. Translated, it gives CASSPYPGVADTDEQYF.

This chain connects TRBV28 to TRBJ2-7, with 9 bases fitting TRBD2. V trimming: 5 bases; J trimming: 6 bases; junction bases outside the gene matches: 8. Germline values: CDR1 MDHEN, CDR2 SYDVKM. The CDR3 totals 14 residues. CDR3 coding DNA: TGTGCCAGCAGTCCCCGAGGTAGCGGGGGCGAGCAGTACTTC. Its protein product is CASSPRGSGGEQYF. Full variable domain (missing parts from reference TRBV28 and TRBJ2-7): DVKVTQSSRYLVKRTGEKVFLECVQDMDHENMFWYRQDPGLGLRLIYFSYDVKMKEKGDIPEGYSVSREKKERFSLILESASTNQTSMYLCASSPRGSGGEQYFGPGTRLTVT.

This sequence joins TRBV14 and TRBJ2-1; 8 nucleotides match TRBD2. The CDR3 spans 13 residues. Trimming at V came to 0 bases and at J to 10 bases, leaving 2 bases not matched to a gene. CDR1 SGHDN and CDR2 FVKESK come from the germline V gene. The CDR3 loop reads CASSQEGTREQFF. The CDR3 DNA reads TGTGCCAGCAGCCAAGAAGGGACTAGAGAGCAGTTCTTC.

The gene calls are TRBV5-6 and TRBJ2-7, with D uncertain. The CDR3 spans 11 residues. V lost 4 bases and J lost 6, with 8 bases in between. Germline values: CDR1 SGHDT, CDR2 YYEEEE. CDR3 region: CASSGLREQYF. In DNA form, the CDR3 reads TGTGCCAGCAGCGGGCTACGCGAGCAGTACTTC.